This T cell receptor beta chain was recorded in a study of read filtering for tumor transcriptome and immune sequencing. In the study overall: After DNase treatment, RNA was made into whole-transcriptome libraries. IR-seq gave about 4 to 10.27 million TCR reads per sample; RNA-seq gave about 80 to 1273.

Germline V gene lookup returns CDR1 SGHAT and CDR2 FQDESV (reference sequence). This CDR3 is built from 17 residues. The ends lost 7 bases at V and 5 bases at J; junction bases unmatched: 14. This clonotype rates as medium-sized. The library was built from about 400 ng RNA with molecular barcoded adaptors for alpha/delta and beta/gamma chains. Using its own MiXCR run on the reads, TCRdb lists one record per CDR3 protein. The sample shows around 20,000 distinct CDR3 sequences, around 20% of them seen only once. The sample comprised a population of CD138-negative cells sorted from bone marrow. The clonotype originates from a donor at least 40 years old with multiple myeloma. This chain joins TRBV11-1 and TRBJ2-1, with 10 bases fitting TRBD2. The CDR3 nucleotides are TGTGCCAGCATCGAGGGGCCTAGCGGGAGTATCAACAATGAGCAGTTCTTC. Its translation: CASIEGPSGSINNEQFF. The entire variable domain, with the rest obtained from reference TRBV11-1 and TRBJ2-1, is as follows: EAEVAQSPRYKITEKSQAVAFWCDPISGHATLYWYRQILGQGPELLVQFQDESVVDDSQLPKDRFSAERLKGVDSTLKIQPAELGDSAMYLCASIEGPSGSINNEQFFGPGTRLTVL.